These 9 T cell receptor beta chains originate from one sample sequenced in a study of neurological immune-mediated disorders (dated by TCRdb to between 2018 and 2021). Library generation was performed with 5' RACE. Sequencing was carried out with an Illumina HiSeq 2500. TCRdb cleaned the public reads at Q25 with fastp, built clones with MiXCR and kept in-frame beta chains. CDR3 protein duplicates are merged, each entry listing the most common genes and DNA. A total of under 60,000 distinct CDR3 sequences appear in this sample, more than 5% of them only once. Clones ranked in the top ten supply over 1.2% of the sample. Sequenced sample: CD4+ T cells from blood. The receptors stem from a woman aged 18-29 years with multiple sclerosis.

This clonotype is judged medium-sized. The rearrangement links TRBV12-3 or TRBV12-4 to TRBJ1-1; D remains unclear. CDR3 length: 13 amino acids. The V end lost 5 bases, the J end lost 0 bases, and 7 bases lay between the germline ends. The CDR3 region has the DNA TGTGCCAGCAGTGTCGGAATGAACACTGAAGCTTTCTTT. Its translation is CASSVGMNTEAFF.

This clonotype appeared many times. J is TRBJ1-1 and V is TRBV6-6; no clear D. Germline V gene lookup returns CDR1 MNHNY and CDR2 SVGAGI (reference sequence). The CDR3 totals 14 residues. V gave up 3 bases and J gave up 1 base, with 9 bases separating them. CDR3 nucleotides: TGTGCCAGCAGTTATAGACAAGAGAACACTGAAGCTTTCTTT. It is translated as CASSYRQENTEAFF.

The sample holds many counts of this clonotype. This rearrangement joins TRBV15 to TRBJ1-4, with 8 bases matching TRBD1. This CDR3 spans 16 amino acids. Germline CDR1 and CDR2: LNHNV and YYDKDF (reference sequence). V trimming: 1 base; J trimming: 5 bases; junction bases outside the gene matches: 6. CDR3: CATSRAQGAANEKLFF. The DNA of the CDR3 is TGTGCCACCAGCAGAGCTCAGGGGGCAGCAAATGAAAAACTGTTTTTT.

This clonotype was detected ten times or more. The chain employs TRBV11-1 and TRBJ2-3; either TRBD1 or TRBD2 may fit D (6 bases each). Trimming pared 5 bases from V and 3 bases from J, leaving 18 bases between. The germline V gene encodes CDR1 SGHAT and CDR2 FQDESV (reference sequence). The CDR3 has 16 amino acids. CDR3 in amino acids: CASSPNRVRGTDTQYF. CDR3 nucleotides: TGTGCCAGCAGCCCAAACAGGGTTCGGGGGACAGATACGCAGTATTTT. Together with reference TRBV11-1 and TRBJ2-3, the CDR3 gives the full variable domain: EAEVAQSPRYKITEKSQAVAFWCDPISGHATLYWYRQILGQGPELLVQFQDESVVDDSQLPKDRFSAERLKGVDSTLKIQPAELGDSAMYLCASSPNRVRGTDTQYFGPGTRLTVL.

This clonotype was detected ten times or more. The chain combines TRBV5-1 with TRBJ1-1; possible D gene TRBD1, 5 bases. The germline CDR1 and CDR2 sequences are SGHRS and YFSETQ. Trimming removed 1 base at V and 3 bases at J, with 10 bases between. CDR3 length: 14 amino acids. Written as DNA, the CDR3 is TGCGCCAGCAGCTTGAGTGAGGGGTACACTGAAGCTTTCTTT. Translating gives CASSLSEGYTEAFF. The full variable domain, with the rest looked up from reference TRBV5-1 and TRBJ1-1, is KAGVTQTPRYLIKTRGQQVTLSCSPISGHRSVSWYQQTPGQGLQFLFEYFSETQRNKGNFPGRFSGRQFSNSRSEMNVSTLELGDSALYLCASSLSEGYTEAFFGQGTRLTVV.

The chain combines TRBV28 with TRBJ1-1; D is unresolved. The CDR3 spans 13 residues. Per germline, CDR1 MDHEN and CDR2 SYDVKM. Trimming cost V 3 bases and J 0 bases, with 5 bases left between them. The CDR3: CASSFMLNTEAFF. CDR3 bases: TGTGCCAGCAGTTTTATGCTGAACACTGAAGCTTTCTTT.

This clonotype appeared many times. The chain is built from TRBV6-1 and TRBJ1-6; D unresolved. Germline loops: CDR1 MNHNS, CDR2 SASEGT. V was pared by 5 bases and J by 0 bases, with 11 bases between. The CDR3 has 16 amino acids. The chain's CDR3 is CASSRQKSSYNSPLHF. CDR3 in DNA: TGTGCCAGCAGTAGGCAGAAAAGCTCCTATAATTCACCCCTCCACTTT.

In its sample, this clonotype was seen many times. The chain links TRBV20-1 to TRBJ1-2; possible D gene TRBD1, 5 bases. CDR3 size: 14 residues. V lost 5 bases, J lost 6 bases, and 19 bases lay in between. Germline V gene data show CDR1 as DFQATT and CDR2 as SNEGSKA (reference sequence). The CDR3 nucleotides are TGCAGTGCTCCCGGGGAGGGAGCGGGGGATGGCTACACCTTC. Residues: CSAPGEGAGDGYTF.

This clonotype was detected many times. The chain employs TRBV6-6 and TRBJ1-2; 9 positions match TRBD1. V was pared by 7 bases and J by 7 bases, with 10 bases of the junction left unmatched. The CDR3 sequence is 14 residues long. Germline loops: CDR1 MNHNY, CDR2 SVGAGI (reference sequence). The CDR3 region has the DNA TGTGCCAGCACAAACGGACAGGGGAAAGGTGGCTACACCTTC. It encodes CASTNGQGKGGYTF.